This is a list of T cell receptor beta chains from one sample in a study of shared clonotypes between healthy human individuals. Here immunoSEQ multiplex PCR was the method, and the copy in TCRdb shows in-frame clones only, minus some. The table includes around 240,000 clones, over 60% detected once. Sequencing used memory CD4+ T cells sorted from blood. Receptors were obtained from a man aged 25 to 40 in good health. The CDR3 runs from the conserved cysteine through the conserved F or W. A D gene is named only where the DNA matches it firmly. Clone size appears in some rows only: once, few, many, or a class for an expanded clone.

DNA: TGTGCCTGGAGTGTAAGGAGGGGAGACAATCAGCCCCAGCATTTT; CDR3: CAWSVRRGDNQPQHF; D: .; J: TRBJ1-5; size: .; V: TRBV30
DNA: TGTGCCAGCAGTTGGAGGGCCAACTATGGCTACACCTTC; CDR3: CASSWRANYGYTF; D: .; J: TRBJ1-2; size: few; V: TRBV27
DNA: TGTGCCAGCAGCTTAGATCAACTAGCGGGATTGAATGAGCAGTTCTTC; CDR3: CASSLDQLAGLNEQFF; D: TRBD2; J: TRBJ2-1; size: .; V: TRBV11-3
DNA: TGTGCCATCAGTGAGTCAGGAGCGGGGGCTAGCCATGAGCAGTTCTTC; CDR3: CAISESGAGASHEQFF; D: TRBD2; J: TRBJ2-1; size: .; V: TRBV10-3
DNA: TGTGCCAGCTCACCACCTCGAGGGGACATCATCTATGGCTACACCTTC; CDR3: CASSPPRGDIIYGYTF; D: .; J: TRBJ1-2; size: .; V: TRBV18
DNA: TGCGCCAGCAGCCAAGAATTTCGGCAGGGCTATGGCTACACCTTC; CDR3: CASSQEFRQGYGYTF; D: .; J: TRBJ1-2; size: .; V: TRBV4-3
DNA: TGTGCCAGCAGTCCACGACAGGTAGGCTACGAGCAGTACTTC; CDR3: CASSPRQVGYEQYF; D: .; J: TRBJ2-7; size: .; V: TRBV27
DNA: TGTGCCAGCAGTTTTCTGGTTGGTGGTCTTGGCTACACCTTC; CDR3: CASSFLVGGLGYTF; D: .; J: TRBJ1-2; size: .; V: TRBV28
DNA: TGCGCCAGCCAACACAGTACTGGGGCCAACGTCCTGACTTTC; CDR3: CASQHSTGANVLTF; D: .; J: TRBJ2-6; size: .; V: TRBV5-1
DNA: TGTGCCATCAGAACCGACAGGGGTTCCTACAATGAGCAGTTCTTC; CDR3: CAIRTDRGSYNEQFF; D: TRBD1; J: TRBJ2-1; size: once; V: TRBV10-3
DNA: TGTGCCAGCAGGACAGGGTTATCCACCGGGGAGCTGTTTTTT; CDR3: CASRTGLSTGELFF; D: TRBD1; J: TRBJ2-2; size: .; V: TRBV6-1
DNA: TGCGCCAGCAGCTTATTACGGGACCCAATGGAGACCCAGTACTTC; CDR3: CASSLLRDPMETQYF; D: .; J: TRBJ2-5; size: .; V: TRBV5-1
DNA: TGTGCCAGCAGCAAAGGGACAGGGGTTACAGATACGCAGTATTTT; CDR3: CASSKGTGVTDTQYF; D: TRBD1; J: TRBJ2-3; size: .; V: TRBV7-3
DNA: TGTGCCATCAGTGAGGACAGGGCGGGTGGCTACACCTTC; CDR3: CAISEDRAGGYTF; D: TRBD1; J: TRBJ1-2; size: .; V: TRBV10-3
DNA: TGTGCCAGCAGCTTGAAGGGTAGTGAAAAACTGTTTTTT; CDR3: CASSLKGSEKLFF; D: .; J: TRBJ1-4; size: .; V: TRBV5-4
DNA: TGCAGCGTCCTAACCAGCGGTAGCTCCTACAATGAGCAGTTCTTC; CDR3: CSVLTSGSSYNEQFF; D: .; J: TRBJ2-1; size: .; V: TRBV29-1
DNA: TGTGCCACTAGGACTAGCGGGAGTAGTGAGCAGTTCTTC; CDR3: CATRTSGSSEQFF; D: TRBD2; J: TRBJ2-1; size: .; V: TRBV19
DNA: TGTGCCATCAGTGCCCCGGGAGTGGATGAGCAGTTCTTC; CDR3: CAISAPGVDEQFF; D: .; J: TRBJ2-1; size: .; V: TRBV10-3
DNA: TGTGCCAGCAGCCCGACAGGGTACAATAAAGAGACCCAGTACTTC; CDR3: CASSPTGYNKETQYF; D: TRBD1; J: TRBJ2-5; size: .; V: TRBV7-9
DNA: TGTGCCAGCAGAGAGACGCCCTTGACCTACAATGAGCAGTTCTTC; CDR3: CASRETPLTYNEQFF; D: .; J: TRBJ2-1; size: .; V: TRBV2
DNA: TGCGCCAGCAGCTTGGCCTCGGGGGGGAACTACGAGCAGTACTTC; CDR3: CASSLASGGNYEQYF; D: TRBD2; J: TRBJ2-7; size: .; V: TRBV5-1
DNA: TGTGCCAGCAGTGAAGCCAGTAACCGGGGCAGCTCCTACGAGCAGTACTTC; CDR3: CASSEASNRGSSYEQYF; D: .; J: TRBJ2-7; size: .; V: TRBV6-1
DNA: TGTGCCAGCAGCCGAGACAGGTTTAGCAATCAGCCCCAGCATTTT; CDR3: CASSRDRFSNQPQHF; D: .; J: TRBJ1-5; size: .; V: TRBV27
DNA: TGTGCCAGCAGGGGGACAGGGGGTCTTGGCTACACCTTC; CDR3: CASRGTGGLGYTF; D: TRBD1; J: TRBJ1-2; size: few; V: TRBV2
DNA: TGTGCCAGCAGTGACCCAGCGGGAGGGGATACGCAGTATTTT; CDR3: CASSDPAGGDTQYF; D: TRBD2; J: TRBJ2-3; size: .; V: TRBV25-1
DNA: TGTTCGACAGGGAGGGACACTGAAGCTTTCTTT; CDR3: CSTGRDTEAFF; D: TRBD1; J: TRBJ1-1; size: .; V: TRBV29-1
DNA: TGTGCCAGCAGCGTAGGGGTTAATCAGCCCCAGCATTTT; CDR3: CASSVGVNQPQHF; D: .; J: TRBJ1-5; size: .; V: TRBV9
DNA: TGTGCCAGCAGCCTCGACAATGAGCAGTTCTTC; CDR3: CASSLDNEQFF; D: .; J: TRBJ2-1; size: many; V: TRBV7-3
DNA: TGCGCCAGCAGCCCGGGACTAACTAATGAAAAACTGTTTTTT; CDR3: CASSPGLTNEKLFF; D: .; J: TRBJ1-4; size: .; V: TRBV5-1
DNA: TGCGCCAGCAGCTTGGAAGGGAGTCCACATCAGCCCCAGCATTTT; CDR3: CASSLEGSPHQPQHF; D: .; J: TRBJ1-5; size: .; V: TRBV5-1
DNA: TGTGCCAGCTCACCAGCTAGCGGGAGATTTCAAGAGACCCAGTACTTC; CDR3: CASSPASGRFQETQYF; D: TRBD2; J: TRBJ2-5; size: .; V: TRBV18
DNA: TGTGCCAGCAGCTCCCGCGTGGTTTTCGGGGTATACGGCTACACCTTC; CDR3: CASSSRVVFGVYGYTF; D: .; J: TRBJ1-2; size: .; V: TRBV7-2
DNA: TGTGCCAGAAGCTGTGTGGCTACCCGAGCGACCTACGAGCAGTACTTC; CDR3: CARSCVATRATYEQYF; D: .; J: TRBJ2-7; size: .; V: TRBV5-3
DNA: TGTGCCAGTAGTTGGGCTAGCGGGAGTCAAGATACGCAGTATTTT; CDR3: CASSWASGSQDTQYF; D: TRBD2; J: TRBJ2-3; size: .; V: TRBV19
DNA: TGTGCCAGCAGCCCCACGGGGTTCTCCTACGAGCAGTACTTC; CDR3: CASSPTGFSYEQYF; D: .; J: TRBJ2-7; size: once; V: TRBV28
DNA: TGCAGTGCTGTTATTTATGAGCAGTTCTTC; CDR3: CSAVIYEQFF; D: .; J: TRBJ2-1; size: .; V: TRBV20-1
DNA: TGCAGCGCCTGGGACAGGGGAAACACTGAAGCTTTCTTT; CDR3: CSAWDRGNTEAFF; D: TRBD1; J: TRBJ1-1; size: once; V: TRBV29-1
DNA: TGTGCCAGCAGCAAAGAGAAACCAGCCGCAACTAATGAAAAACTGTTTTTT; CDR3: CASSKEKPAATNEKLFF; D: .; J: TRBJ1-4; size: .; V: TRBV21-1
DNA: TGTGCCATCAGTGAGTCGGGTAGCGGCCCCACAGATACGCAGTATTTT; CDR3: CAISESGSGPTDTQYF; D: .; J: TRBJ2-3; size: .; V: TRBV10-3
DNA: TGTGCCAGCAGCCTGGACGGTTCGAGCTCCTACGAGCAGTACTTC; CDR3: CASSLDGSSSYEQYF; D: .; J: TRBJ2-7; size: .; V: TRBV2
DNA: TGTGCCAGCAGCGTCCTGACGGCTAGCGGGAGTATAGATACGCAGTATTTT; CDR3: CASSVLTASGSIDTQYF; D: TRBD2; J: TRBJ2-3; size: .; V: TRBV11-2
DNA: TGTGCCATCAGGGCCAACGGGGACTACGAGCAGTACTTC; CDR3: CAIRANGDYEQYF; D: .; J: TRBJ2-7; size: .; V: TRBV10-3
DNA: TGTGCCAGCAGCTTAGCGCGGCACTATGGCTACACCTTC; CDR3: CASSLARHYGYTF; D: .; J: TRBJ1-2; size: .; V: TRBV7-9
DNA: TGCGCCAGCAGCGGACTAGCGGGGGTCACAGATACGCAGTATTTT; CDR3: CASSGLAGVTDTQYF; D: TRBD2; J: TRBJ2-3; size: .; V: TRBV4-1
DNA: TGTGCCAGCAGCTTAGAGGCGGGAGGCATGGAGACCCAGTACTTC; CDR3: CASSLEAGGMETQYF; D: TRBD2; J: TRBJ2-5; size: few; V: TRBV7-9
DNA: TGTGCCAGCAGTGAGATGGGCAATCAGCCCCAGCATTTT; CDR3: CASSEMGNQPQHF; D: .; J: TRBJ1-5; size: once; V: TRBV6-6
DNA: TGCGCCAGCAGCTTTGAGATGGGGCGAGAGACCCAGTACTTC; CDR3: CASSFEMGRETQYF; D: .; J: TRBJ2-5; size: once; V: TRBV5-1
DNA: TGTGCCAGCAGCAAGAACAGGGGCCGAGCTGGCTACACCTTC; CDR3: CASSKNRGRAGYTF; D: TRBD1; J: TRBJ1-2; size: few; V: TRBV7-9
DNA: TGCGCCAGCAGCTTAGCGGGAGTTGGGGAGACCCAGTACTTC; CDR3: CASSLAGVGETQYF; D: TRBD2; J: TRBJ2-5; size: .; V: TRBV5-1
DNA: TGTGCCAGCAGCACCAGGACAGGGTTTGAGACCCAGTACTTC; CDR3: CASSTRTGFETQYF; D: TRBD1; J: TRBJ2-5; size: once; V: TRBV7-6
DNA: TGTGCCAGCAGAGGGGACAGGGGGCTTAATGACACAGATACGCAGTATTTT; CDR3: CASRGDRGLNDTDTQYF; D: TRBD1; J: TRBJ2-3; size: .; V: TRBV6-4
DNA: TGTGCCAGTAGTGTCCAGGGGGCTCAGCCCCAGCATTTT; CDR3: CASSVQGAQPQHF; D: TRBD1; J: TRBJ1-5; size: .; V: TRBV19
DNA: TGTGCCAGTAGACCGACAGGGGTCGGCGAGCAGTACTTC; CDR3: CASRPTGVGEQYF; D: TRBD1; J: TRBJ2-7; size: few; V: TRBV19
DNA: TGTGCCAGCAGTCCGACAGGGGGCGATGAAAAACTGTTTTTT; CDR3: CASSPTGGDEKLFF; D: TRBD1; J: TRBJ1-4; size: many; V: TRBV28
DNA: TGTGCCAGCTCACAAGGACTAGCGGGAGGGGATGAGCAGTTCTTC; CDR3: CASSQGLAGGDEQFF; D: TRBD2; J: TRBJ2-1; size: many; V: TRBV18
DNA: TGTGCCAGCAGCGCATTAGGGGGGACAGATACGCAGTATTTT; CDR3: CASSALGGTDTQYF; D: .; J: TRBJ2-3; size: .; V: TRBV6-1
DNA: TGTGCCAGCAGCTTATTGCAGTATGAGGGCTACACCTTC; CDR3: CASSLLQYEGYTF; D: .; J: TRBJ1-2; size: once; V: TRBV7-9
DNA: TGTGCCAGCAGCACACCAGAAAGGACCGGACGGCGCGGAAACACCATATATTTT; CDR3: CASSTPERTGRRGNTIYF; D: .; J: TRBJ1-3; size: .; V: TRBV7-6
DNA: TGTGCCAGCAGCGTAGGTGCGGGACAGGGAATCCAAGAGACCCAGTACTTC; CDR3: CASSVGAGQGIQETQYF; D: TRBD1; J: TRBJ2-5; size: .; V: TRBV9